The 17 T cell receptor beta chains below come from one sample, sequenced in a study of shared clonotypes between healthy human individuals. Naive CD8 cells, CD45RO-negative and positively selected for CCR7, excluded terminally differentiated effector memory CD45RA+ cells. Here immunoSEQ multiplex PCR was the method, and the copy in TCRdb shows in-frame clones only, minus some. The table includes about 2.1 million clones, roughly 95% detected once. Material: naive CD8+ T cells from PBMCs. The receptors come from a man aged 18 to 29 in good health. Some clones in this sample may be carry-over from other donors' samples.

The sample holds a few counts of this clone. The chain carries TRBV28 and TRBJ2-7; D possibly corresponds to TRBD2 (6 bases). The CDR3 has 14 amino acids. V was clipped by 6 bases and J by 0 bases, with 12 bases between them. Germline CDR1 and CDR2: MDHEN and SYDVKM. Here the CDR3 reads CASRPKGLSYEQYF. CDR3 coding DNA: TGTGCCAGCAGACCAAAGGGACTCTCCTACGAGCAGTACTTC.

The chain has TRBV7-9 and TRBJ2-7, with D maybe TRBD2 (5 bases). The CDR3 is made up of 15 amino acids. The ends were cut back, 5 bases at V and 3 bases at J, with 17 bases in the middle. The V gene's germline CDR1 is SEHNR and CDR2 FQNEAQ (reference sequence). The CDR3 spells CASSPRGVNLYEQYF. CDR3 DNA sequence: TGTGCCAGCAGCCCCCGGGGAGTCAACCTCTACGAGCAGTACTTC.

This chain connects TRBV4-1 to TRBJ1-1; D may be TRBD1 (5 bases). Germline CDR1 MGHRA, CDR2 YSYEKL. With 1 base removed from V and 4 bases from J, the gap between germline ends came to 13 bases. CDR3 length: 15 residues. The CDR3 coding sequence is TGCGCCAGCAGCCAAGCGAACAGGAGGGGCACTGAAGCTTTCTTT. Its translation: CASSQANRRGTEAFF.

V is TRBV6-6 and J is TRBJ2-1; no definite D call. Looked up from germline, CDR1 is MNHNY and CDR2 is SVGAGI (reference sequence). CDR3 length equals 13 residues. The V gene lost 2 bases and the J gene lost 4 bases, with 6 bases spanning the gap. CDR3 DNA: TGTGCCAGCAGTTACATAGTTTACAATGAGCAGTTCTTC. Translation: CASSYIVYNEQFF.

This chain connects TRBV2 to TRBJ2-7; D might be TRBD2 (6 bases). The germline CDR1 and CDR2 sequences are SNHLY and FYNNEI. V lost 3 bases and J 6 bases, leaving 18 bases between the germline ends. This CDR3 contains 15 residues. The CDR3 nucleotides are TGTGCCAGCAGTGAGGAGGGGACGGGGACTCGCGAGCAGTACTTC. Its protein is CASSEEGTGTREQYF.

This chain connects TRBV6-5 to TRBJ2-5; 7 nucleotides agree with TRBD2. The germline V gene has CDR1 MNHEY and CDR2 SVGAGI. The J segment lost 2 bases and the V segment lost 8 bases, leaving 2 bases of the junction unmatched. The CDR3 covers 12 residues. The CDR3 loop is CASWTRQETQYF. The CDR3 DNA sequence: TGTGCCAGCTGGACTAGGCAAGAGACCCAGTACTTC.

This chain uses TRBV7-3 with TRBJ2-2, with TRBD1 as a possible D gene (5 bases). Looked up from germline, CDR1 is SGHTA and CDR2 is FQGTGA. V was clipped by 5 bases and J by 3 bases, with 10 bases between them. This CDR3 spans 14 amino acids. The CDR3: CASSPDSHTGELFF. CDR3 nucleotides: TGTGCCAGCAGCCCTGACAGTCACACCGGGGAGCTGTTTTTT. Supplemented by reference TRBV7-3 and TRBJ2-2, the full variable domain reads GAGVSQTPSNKVTEKGKYVELRCDPISGHTALYWYRQSLGQGPEFLIYFQGTGAADDSGLPNDRFFAVRPEGSVSTLKIQRTERGDSAVYLCASSPDSHTGELFFGEGSRLTVL.

This clone came up a few times. The J gene is TRBJ1-1, the V gene TRBV27; D not certain. The V gene's germline CDR1 is MNHEY and CDR2 SMNVEV (reference sequence). This CDR3 region has 14 residues. V gave up 3 bases and J gave up 0 bases, with 8 bases separating them. CDR3 bases: TGTGCCAGCAGTTTGAACATCCTGAACACTGAAGCTTTCTTT. Protein product: CASSLNILNTEAFF.

The chain joins TRBV27 to TRBJ2-1; either TRBD1 or TRBD2 may fit D (5 bases each). Trimming removed 0 bases from V and 7 bases from J, with 10 bases in between. The CDR3 spans 14 residues. Germline CDR1 is MNHEY and CDR2 is SMNVEV (reference sequence). The CDR3, as DNA: TGTGCCAGCAGTTTATCAGGGACGGGGAATGAGCAGTTCTTC. Its translation is CASSLSGTGNEQFF.

This chain uses TRBV19 with TRBJ2-1; tentative D call: TRBD2 (5 bases). V was clipped by 5 bases and J by 9 bases, with 14 bases between them. Germline CDR1 and CDR2: LNHDA and SQIVND (reference sequence). The CDR3 has 13 residues. DNA for the CDR3: TGTGCCAGTAGTTTTTCCGGGATGAGTGAGCAGTTCTTC. It translates to CASSFSGMSEQFF.

CDR3 residues: CASIGQGIGELFF. CDR3 DNA sequence: TGTGCCAGTATAGGACAGGGAATCGGGGAGCTGTTTTTT. The chain recombines TRBV19 with TRBJ2-2, with 8 bases that match TRBD1. CDR1 and CDR2 (germline): LNHDA, SQIVND (reference sequence). V shed 7 bases, J shed 7 bases, and the junction held 5 bases outside the gene matches. The CDR3 totals 13 residues.

Points on this clone: This CDR3 is also generated by other DNA sequences in the sample. The rearrangement uses TRBV28 and TRBJ2-1; 11 bases are a match to TRBD2. V lost 6 bases, J lost 5 bases, and 3 bases stayed unmatched. This CDR3 is built from 14 residues. Germline V CDR1 and CDR2: MDHEN, SYDVKM. For the CDR3, the DNA is TGTGCCAGCAGCTTACTAGCGGGAGACAATGAGCAGTTCTTC. This sequence encodes CASSLLAGDNEQFF.

Concerning this clone itself: Other DNA sequences within the sample encode an identical CDR3. V is TRBV28 and J is TRBJ2-7; D not certain. The CDR3 is 12 amino acids. Germline V gene data show CDR1 as MDHEN and CDR2 as SYDVKM. V was pared by 4 bases and J by 3 bases, with 7 bases between. The DNA of the CDR3 is TGTGCCAGCAGTTATAGTCTCTACGAGCAGTACTTC. This translates into CASSYSLYEQYF.

The gene calls are TRBV7-9 and TRBJ2-1; 7 bases match TRBD1. The CDR3 totals 16 residues. CDR1 is SEHNR, CDR2 FQNEAQ, per germline (reference sequence). With V trimmed by 5 bases and J by 5 bases, 12 bases remained unmatched. The CDR3 nucleotides are TGTGCCAGCAGCCCCCCCTTAGGGGGCGCCCACAATGAGCAGTTCTTC. Translating it yields CASSPPLGGAHNEQFF. The variable domain in full, with the rest retrieved from reference TRBV7-9 and TRBJ2-1, is DTGVSQNPRHKITKRGQNVTFRCDPISEHNRLYWYRQTLGQGPEFLTYFQNEAQLEKSRLLSDRFSAERPKGSFSTLEIQRTEQGDSAMYLCASSPPLGGAHNEQFFGPGTRLTVL.

V and J are TRBV9 and TRBJ2-5; TRBD2 agrees at 7 bases. V lost 4 bases to trimming and J lost 7 bases; unmatched junction nucleotides: 10. The length of the CDR3 is 14 residues. Germline lookup yields CDR1 SGDLS and CDR2 YYNGEE. The CDR3 protein is CASSSGGRTVTQYF. The CDR3 DNA follows: TGTGCCAGCAGCTCGGGGGGACGGACGGTGACCCAGTACTTC.

This clone has a handful of counts. The rearrangement uses TRBV7-6 and TRBJ1-1, with 7 bases matching TRBD1. The junction had 5 bases not matched to a gene; V was cut back by 1 base and J by 0 bases. The CDR3 covers 16 residues. The germline CDR1 and CDR2 sequences are SGHVS and FNYEAQ. The CDR3 DNA follows: TGTGCCAGCAGCTTAGACAGGGGCACGATGAACACTGAAGCTTTCTTT. It is translated as CASSLDRGTMNTEAFF.

This clone occurred once. The V call is TRBV9, the J call TRBJ2-3; TRBD2 aligns across 10 bases. Germline V gene data show CDR1 as SGDLS and CDR2 as YYNGEE. V was clipped by 3 bases and J by 2 bases; unmatched bases: 6. The CDR3 has 16 residues. The CDR3 loop reads CASSAGTSEATDTQYF. CDR3 nucleotides: TGTGCCAGCAGCGCCGGGACTAGCGAAGCCACAGATACGCAGTATTTT.